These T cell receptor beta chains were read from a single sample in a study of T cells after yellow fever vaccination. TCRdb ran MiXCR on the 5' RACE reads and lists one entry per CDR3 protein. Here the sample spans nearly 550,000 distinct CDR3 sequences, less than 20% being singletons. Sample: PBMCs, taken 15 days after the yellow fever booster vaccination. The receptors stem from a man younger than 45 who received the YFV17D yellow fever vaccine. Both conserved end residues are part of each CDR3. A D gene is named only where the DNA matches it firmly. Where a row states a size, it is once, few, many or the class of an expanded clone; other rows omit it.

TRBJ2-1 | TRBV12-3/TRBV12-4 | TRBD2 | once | TGTGCCACCTTCTTTGGTCGGGAGGGCCGAAAGGAGCAGTTCTTC | CATFFGREGRKEQFF
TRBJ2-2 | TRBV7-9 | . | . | TGTGCCAGCAGCTTTGGGGGCGCGGTCACCGGGGAGCTGTTTTTT | CASSFGGAVTGELFF
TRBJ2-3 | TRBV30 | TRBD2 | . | TGTGCCTGGGGGACTAGCGGCACAGATACGCAGTATTTT | CAWGTSGTDTQYF
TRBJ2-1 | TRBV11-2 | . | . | TGTGCCAGCAGCTGGAAAACCCGACAGCCTAATGAGCAGTTCTTC | CASSWKTRQPNEQFF
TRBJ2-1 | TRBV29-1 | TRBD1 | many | TGCAGCTCTTTACCGGGACAGGGGATGAGGAATGAGCAGTTCTTC | CSSLPGQGMRNEQFF
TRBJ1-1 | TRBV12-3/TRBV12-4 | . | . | TGTGCCAGCAGTTTAAATACCGGGGGCAAGAGGACTGAAGCTTTCTTT | CASSLNTGGKRTEAFF
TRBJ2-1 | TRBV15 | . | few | TGTGCCACCAGCGGGTGGGGGAATGAGCAGTTCTTC | CATSGWGNEQFF
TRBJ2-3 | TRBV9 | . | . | TGTGCCAGCAGCGTCGACGGCGGGAAGGGAGATACGCAGTATTTT | CASSVDGGKGDTQYF
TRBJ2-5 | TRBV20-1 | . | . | TGCAGTGCTAGGAACAGGGAAGGAGAGACCCAGTACTTC | CSARNREGETQYF
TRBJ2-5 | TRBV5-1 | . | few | TGCGCCAGCAGCGGAGGGCCACAGCTCTCGGAGACCCAGTACTTC | CASSGGPQLSETQYF
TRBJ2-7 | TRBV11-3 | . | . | TGTGCCAGCAGCGCCCTTAACGGGAGTCCCGCCTACGAGCAGTACTTC | CASSALNGSPAYEQYF
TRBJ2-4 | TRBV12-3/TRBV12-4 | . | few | TGTGCCAGCAGTTTGGCCCACCGGGACCGTATAGATTTC | CASSLAHRDRIDF
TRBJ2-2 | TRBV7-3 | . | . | TGTGCCAGCAGCTTAAATCCGGGGCCCGGGGAGCTGTTTTTT | CASSLNPGPGELFF
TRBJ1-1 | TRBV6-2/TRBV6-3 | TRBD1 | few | TGTGCCAGCAGGGACAGGGGGAACACTGAAGCTTTCTTT | CASRDRGNTEAFF
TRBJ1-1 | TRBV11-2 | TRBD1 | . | TGTGCCAGCAGCCCCCTTGGGACAGGCACTGAAGCTTTCTTT | CASSPLGTGTEAFF
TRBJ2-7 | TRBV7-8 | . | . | TGTGCCAGCAGCCCCCTAGCCGACGAGCAGTACTTC | CASSPLADEQYF
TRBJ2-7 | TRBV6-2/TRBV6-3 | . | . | TGTGCCAGCAGCCCCCGCGAGCAATTTGGGCAGCAGTACTTC | CASSPREQFGQQYF
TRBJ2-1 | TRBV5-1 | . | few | TGCGCCAGCAGCAGCTCTGAGGGCGGTGAGCAGTTCTTC | CASSSSEGGEQFF
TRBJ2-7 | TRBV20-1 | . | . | TGCAGTGCTAGAAGGTGGTTAAAATCGGAGGGTTCCTACGAGCAGTACTTC | CSARRWLKSEGSYEQYF
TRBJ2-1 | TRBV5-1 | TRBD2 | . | TGTGCCAGCAGCTTGCCCGGACTAGCGGGAGGAAATGAGCAGTTCTTC | CASSLPGLAGGNEQFF